The 23 T cell receptor beta chains presented below share a single source sample, sequenced in a study of early T cells in non-severe SARS-CoV-2 infection. TCRdb itself ran the 5' RACE reads through MiXCR, one entry per CDR3 protein. The table records 100,000 to 130,000 distinct CDR3 sequences, 11% of them present only once. The source material was whole blood. The receptor source for this set is an adult who was a healthcare worker with PCR-confirmed SARS-CoV-2 infection or an uninfected control (not recorded which).

This clonotype turned up a few times. The gene calls are TRBV6-2 or TRBV6-3 and TRBJ1-5; D remains ambiguous. The V gene's germline CDR1 is MNHEY and CDR2 SVGEGT. The CDR3 is 14 residues long. Trimming removed 8 bases at V and 4 bases at J, with 15 bases between. CDR3 nucleotides: TGTGCCAGCTGTCGTGCGGTGGAAAATCAGCCCCAGCATTTT. This translates into CASCRAVENQPQHF.

This clonotype was counted at least ten times. V gene TRBV29-1 combines with J gene TRBJ1-1; no reliable D call. The germline V gene encodes CDR1 SQVTM and CDR2 ANQGSEA. V was shortened by 5 bases and J by 3 bases, with 7 bases between the two germline ends. The CDR3 runs to 11 residues. Written as DNA, the CDR3 is TGCAGCGTTCGCCGGGACACTGAAGCTTTCTTT. Translated, it gives CSVRRDTEAFF. Full variable domain (outside the CDR3, taken from reference TRBV29-1 and TRBJ1-1): SAVISQKPSRDICQRGTSLTIQCQVDSQVTMMFWYRQQPGQSLTLIATANQGSEATYESGFVIDKFPISRPNLTFSTLTVSNMSPEDSSIYLCSVRRDTEAFFGQGTRLTVV.

Details on this clonotype: The germline gene is not matched at one end of the junction; a read error may be the cause. The chain employs TRBV19 and TRBJ2-6, with a tentative D call TRBD1 (5 bases). Germline loops: CDR1 LNHDA, CDR2 SQIVND (reference sequence). This CDR3 region has 18 residues. In nucleotides, the CDR3 is TGTGCCAGTAGTATTCGCCCAGGTTCTAACTCTGGGGCCAACGTCCTGACCTTC. Amino acid sequence: CASSIRPGSNSGANVLTF.

This sequence joins TRBV5-1 and TRBJ1-2; possible D gene TRBD1, 6 bases. CDR1 SGHRS and CDR2 YFSETQ come from the germline V gene. Trimming took off 4 bases at V and 4 bases at J, with 8 bases between the two ends. This CDR3 has 12 residues. CDR3 sequence: CASSGQTYGYTF. CDR3 in DNA: TGCGCCAGCAGCGGACAGACCTATGGCTACACCTTC.

This clonotype occurred many times. This rearrangement joins TRBV20-1 to TRBJ2-1; perhaps D is TRBD1 or TRBD2 (6 bases each). The CDR3 runs 10 residues. Deletions cut 6 bases from V and 9 bases from J, with 9 bases between. Looked up from germline, CDR1 is DFQATT and CDR2 is SNEGSKA (reference sequence). The CDR3 DNA reads as TGCAGTGCGGAGGGGGGTGAGCAGTTCTTC. Encoded protein: CSAEGGEQFF.

This clonotype has at least ten counts. The V and J genes are TRBV7-9 and TRBJ2-3; D gene ambiguous. This CDR3 comprises 13 residues. Trimming cost V 2 bases and J 6 bases, with 9 bases left between them. CDR1 SEHNR and CDR2 FQNEAQ come from the germline V gene (reference sequence). The CDR3 loop is CASSLRYGDTQYF. The CDR3 DNA reads as TGTGCCAGCAGCTTACGTTATGGGGATACGCAGTATTTT. Combining the CDR3 with reference TRBV7-9 and TRBJ2-3 gives the whole variable domain DTGVSQNPRHKITKRGQNVTFRCDPISEHNRLYWYRQTLGQGPEFLTYFQNEAQLEKSRLLSDRFSAERPKGSFSTLEIQRTEQGDSAMYLCASSLRYGDTQYFGPGTRLTVL.

This clonotype occurred many times. This sequence joins TRBV7-8 and TRBJ2-1; no definite D call. The CDR3 contains 17 residues. The ends were cut back, 5 bases at V and 4 bases at J, with 21 bases in the middle. Germline CDR1 SGHVS, CDR2 FQNEAQ. CDR3 nucleotides: TGTGCCAGCAGCCCGACGCCCCCTCTTGTGTCGTACAATGAGCAGTTCTTC. Its protein product is CASSPTPPLVSYNEQFF.

The rearrangement links TRBV27 to TRBJ1-1; D remains unclear. The CDR3 is made up of 11 amino acids. V lost 8 bases and J lost 10, with 14 bases in between. Germline CDR1 MNHEY, CDR2 SMNVEV (reference sequence). This chain's CDR3 is CASGSTLGAFF. Written as DNA, the CDR3 is TGTGCCAGCGGATCAACTTTGGGAGCTTTCTTT.

The genes are TRBV28 and TRBJ2-7; TRBD1 matches 7 bases. This CDR3 region has 15 residues. J gave up 6 bases and V 3 bases, and 11 bases lay outside the gene matches. Germline CDR1 is MDHEN and CDR2 is SYDVKM. CDR3 bases: TGTGCCAGCAGTTTGAAGACAGGGCATTTATCCGAGCAGTACTTC. Its translation: CASSLKTGHLSEQYF.

This clonotype has ten or more counts. The gene calls are TRBV18 and TRBJ2-7; 10 nucleotides line up with TRBD1. The CDR3 runs 15 residues. V gave up 3 bases and J gave up 6 bases; unmatched junction bases: 8. Germline CDR1 KGHSH, CDR2 LQKENI. The chain's CDR3 is CASSPSGTGVLEQYF. DNA for the CDR3: TGTGCCAGCTCACCCTCAGGGACAGGGGTACTCGAGCAGTACTTC.

This clonotype was detected ten times or more. The V gene is TRBV10-3, the J gene TRBJ2-1, with 8 bases fitting TRBD2. Losses at the gene ends were 6 bases for V and 6 bases for J; bases not matched to a gene: 4. CDR1 and CDR2 from the germline V gene are ENHRY and SYGVKD. CDR3 length: 13 residues. Written as DNA, the CDR3 is TGTGCCATCAGAGGACTAGCCAGCAATGAGCAGTTCTTC. Protein product: CAIRGLASNEQFF.

The chain uses TRBV7-8 and TRBJ2-3; 7 bases match TRBD2. CDR1 is SGHVS and CDR2 is FQNEAQ in the germline V gene. The CDR3 length is 17 residues. Trimming at V came to 5 bases and at J to 1 base, leaving 12 bases not matched to a gene. CDR3 nucleotides: TGTGCCAGCAGCCATAACTACCTAGCGGCCCGCACAGATACGCAGTATTTT. This codes for CASSHNYLAARTDTQYF.

This clonotype was recorded at least ten times. J is TRBJ1-5 and V is TRBV5-1; the D is unclear. The V end was cut by 1 base, the J end by 2 bases, with 4 bases between. This CDR3 is built from 13 residues. The germline CDR1 and CDR2 sequences are SGHRS and YFSETQ. The CDR3 nucleotides are TGCGCCAGCAGCTTGATCGGCAATCAGCCCCAGCATTTT. Translated: CASSLIGNQPQHF.

The chain employs TRBV11-2 and TRBJ2-7, with D unclear. The germline V gene has CDR1 SGHAT and CDR2 FQNNGV. V lost 0 bases and J lost 4, with 1 base in between. The CDR3 totals 11 residues. The CDR3 loop is CASSLEYEQYF. The CDR3 nucleotides are TGTGCCAGCAGCTTAGAATACGAGCAGTACTTC.

This chain uses TRBV6-2 or TRBV6-3 with TRBJ2-1; maybe TRBD2 (6 bases). Germline CDR1 reads MNHEY; CDR2 reads SVGEGT. The CDR3 has 14 residues. V lost 8 bases and J 8 bases, leaving 19 bases between the germline ends. The CDR3 region has the DNA TGTGCCAGCCGAGGGACTTCCCGGGTCTATGAGCAGTTCTTC. Its protein product is CASRGTSRVYEQFF.

The table lists this clonotype with a few counts. DNA of the CDR3: TGCGCCAGCAGCACACGCGGTGAGCAGTTCTTC. Translating gives CASSTRGEQFF. V and J are TRBV4-1 and TRBJ2-1; no definite D call. The CDR3 is 11 amino acids. The germline V gene has CDR1 MGHRA and CDR2 YSYEKL. Between the trimmed V and J ends, which lost 5 bases and 9 bases, there was a span of 8 bases.

Ten or more counts support this clonotype. The J gene is TRBJ2-7, the V gene TRBV7-8, with D possibly called TRBD1 or TRBD2 (5 bases each). V shed 5 bases and J shed 6 bases, with 11 bases lying between them. The germline gives CDR1 SGHVS, CDR2 FQNEAQ. CDR3 size: 12 residues. In DNA form, the CDR3 reads TGTGCCAGCAGCAGCGAGGGGTTCGAGCAGTACTTC. Amino acids: CASSSEGFEQYF. Together with reference TRBV7-8 and TRBJ2-7, the CDR3 gives the full variable domain: GAGVSQSPRYKVAKRGQDVALRCDPISGHVSLFWYQQALGQGPEFLTYFQNEAQLDKSGLPSDRFFAERPEGSVSTLKIQRTQQEDSAVYLCASSSEGFEQYFGPGTRLTVT.

In its sample, this clonotype was seen many times. Sequence at one end of the junction differs from germline and may be a read error. The J gene is TRBJ2-5, the V gene TRBV7-9; TRBD1 agrees at 7 bases. This CDR3 spans 16 amino acids. CDR1 and CDR2 (germline): SEHNR, FQNEAQ (reference sequence). The CDR3 region is CASSPRPGQRQENQYF. For the CDR3, the DNA is TGTGCCAGCAGCCCGAGACCGGGACAGAGGCAAGAGAACCAGTACTTC.

This clonotype showed up many times. The chain has TRBV6-1 and TRBJ2-3; 11 nucleotides line up with TRBD1. With 5 bases clipped from V and 4 bases from J, the junction kept 2 bases outside the gene matches. Germline V gene lookup returns CDR1 MNHNS and CDR2 SASEGT. The CDR3 covers 14 residues. DNA of the CDR3: TGTGCCAGCAGTTTGGGACAGGGGGCAGATACGCAGTATTTT. It encodes CASSLGQGADTQYF.

This chain connects TRBV10-2 to TRBJ2-7, with TRBD2 matching over 11 bases. This CDR3 is built from 13 residues. V shed 7 bases and J 12 bases; nucleotides not matched to a gene: 11. Germline V gene sequence: CDR1 WSHSY, CDR2 SAAADI. CDR3 amino acids: CASTVTSGSLLYF. The DNA for the CDR3 is TGCGCCAGCACCGTAACTAGCGGGAGTCTTCTGTACTTC.

This clonotype was recorded many times. This sequence joins TRBV2 and TRBJ2-1; a weak D match, TRBD2 (5 bases). Germline V CDR1 and CDR2: SNHLY, FYNNEI. There are 14 residues in the CDR3. Trimming took off 10 bases at V and 7 bases at J, with 20 bases between the two ends. This CDR3 reads CAISGLSIRNEQFF. In nucleotides, the CDR3 is TGTGCCATCTCCGGACTCTCCATTCGGAATGAGCAGTTCTTC.

A few counts support this clonotype. This chain uses TRBV21-1 with TRBJ1-6; the tabulated D call, TRBD1, remains unverified against the DNA. TRBV21-1 constitutes a pseudogene. The CDR3 has 17 residues. This chain's CDR3 is CASSSPRQGPKDSPLHF. As DNA, the CDR3 is TGTGCCAGCAGCTCCCCCCGACAGGGCCCAAAGGATTCACCCCTCCACTTT.

This clonotype was counted many times. V gene TRBV28 combines with J gene TRBJ1-6; the D gene is possibly TRBD1 (5 bases). V was shortened by 10 bases and J by 8 bases, with 18 bases between the two germline ends. Germline lookup yields CDR1 MDHEN and CDR2 SYDVKM. The CDR3 runs 14 residues. The CDR3 sequence is CAIGAGGRDSPLHF. CDR3 nucleotides: TGTGCCATCGGAGCCGGGGGGAGGGATTCACCCCTCCACTTT.